This TCR beta chain was documented in a study of molecular identifiers for immune sequencing clone quantification (dated by TCRdb to 2017 to 2018). As for the study more broadly: In a replicate experiment, RNA from about 19,000 or 110,000 naive CD8 T cells was split into five aliquots, four of which were sequenced. This methods study benchmarked molecular-identifier clustering-based TCR repertoire sequencing (MIDCIRS) and TCR RNA copy counting, using CD8 T cells to do so.

This clonotype was picked up a small number of times. Its cognate antigen has yet to be identified. There are no base qualities to consult, and no much larger clone falls within one base. Study-wide conclusions, independent of this receptor: A single cell's worth of spiked-in Jurkat TCR RNA was reported detectable even among some 920,000 naive CD8 T cells. When barcode sub-clustering was left out, chimeric consensus sequences inflated TCR diversity, with chimeras reaching as high as 47%. Highly expanded clone sizes could be underestimated because identical TCR molecules may share a barcode. About 3 recovered TCR RNA copies per cell were obtained by modeling, versus approximately 10 by digital PCR, implying a capture efficiency of 25% to 35%. The naive libraries included spiked-in Jurkat TCR RNA (roughly 11 copies' worth), and this RNA is not part of the donor repertoire. In CMV-specific effector cells, clones with more than 20 RNA copies accounted for over 99% of molecules, whereas in naive cells such clones accounted for under 1%.

Naive CD8 T cell libraries were made from about 20,000 to 1,000,000 sorted cells using 10%, 30% or 50% of purified RNA. Naive CD8 T cells, defined as CD8+CD4-CCR7+CD45RA+, were FACS-sorted into RLT Plus buffer on a BD FACSAria II. To test detection sensitivity, Jurkat RNA equivalent to about eleven TCR copies was spiked into samples of roughly 18,000-1,100,000 naive CD8 T cells. CD8 T cells were enriched using RosetteSep CD8+ T Cell Enrichment Cocktail and Ficoll-Paque, and the enriched cells then underwent ACK red cell lysis. V loses 3 bases, J loses 4 bases, and the germline ends lie 15 bases apart. Per the germline V gene (reference sequence), DFQATT is the CDR1 and SNEGSKA is the CDR2. Measured from the cysteine to the phenylalanine, the CDR3 is 14 residues long. Just CDR3 DNA is preserved here, 42 bases in frame from base 1. Receptor amplification or capture employed PCR. Reads for this sample came from an Illumina HiSeq 4000. Preparation of bulk TCR libraries followed a previously described approach, with the TCR primers listed in Table S5. The Qiagen AllPrep DNA/RNA kit was used to purify total RNA. Before analysis, reads from multiple sequencing runs of one library were combined. Concerning the study's data processing: Reads were retained only if the reads had an exact TCR constant sequence, and the retained reads were trimmed to 150 nt and grouped according to their 12-nt molecular barcodes. Reads within each barcode group were sub-clustered using a 15% Levenshtein threshold, and quality-weighted consensus sequences were constructed for each RNA molecule. Non-functional sequences were filtered out, along with any lower-count sequence sitting one edit away from another sequence. Barcode sub-clusters with fewer than 20% of the maximum read count were removed, based on fitting two negative binomial distributions. Using fastp at Q25 and MiXCR, TCRdb reprocessed the public reads and kept productive beta chains. Each entry is one CDR3 protein sequence, shown with its most common DNA and genes. The V and J calls and clone size come from TCRdb's table, not from the authors' own analysis. The sample table shows approximately 670,000 distinct CDR3 sequences, and about 20% are seen once. Roughly 0.83% of the sample is in the top ten clones.

Sequencing input: naive CD8+ T cells from blood, with Jurkat cell RNA spiked in. The meaning of the sample's cell subset or site label: FACS-sorted CD8+CD4-CCR7+CD45RA+ naive T cells. This clonotype originated in a human donor in good health. Some libraries in this study had Jurkat cell RNA spiked in. The chain employs TRBV20-1 and TRBJ1-2, and TRBD1 may be the D gene, going by 6 matching bases. The CDR3 region has the sequence CSASSYRVSYGYTF. The DNA reads as follows: TGCAGTGCTAGCTCTTACAGGGTTTCCTATGGCTACACCTTC.